The 16 T cell receptor beta chains below were found in one sample sequenced in a study of CD8 T cells in Susac syndrome. The RNA input was 0.5 to 1 ug, and it was reverse transcribed with random hexamers. TCRdb re-called the immunoSEQ multiplex PCR reads through MiXCR, storing one row per CDR3 protein. Of a few hundred thousand distinct CDR3 sequences in the sample, more than 70% were seen once. Sequencing was performed on CD8+ T cells from PBMCs. The origin of the receptors is a human donor with multiple sclerosis.

The chain's CDR3 is CSVHWGGTEAFF. The DNA of the CDR3 is TGCAGCGTTCATTGGGGTGGGACTGAAGCTTTCTTT. This chain uses TRBV29-1 with TRBJ1-1; D gene unclear. The CDR3 sequence is 12 residues long. The V end was cut by 5 bases, the J end by 5 bases, with 12 bases between. Germline V gives CDR1 SQVTM, CDR2 ANQGSEA.

The chain employs TRBV30 and TRBJ2-7; unclear D gene. V lost 4 bases and J 3 bases, leaving 13 bases between the germline ends. Per the germline V gene, CDR1 is GTSNPN and CDR2 is SVGIG (reference sequence). The CDR3 loop spans 13 amino acids. CDR3 residues: CAWNSKLNYEQYF. CDR3 in DNA: TGTGCCTGGAACTCAAAATTAAACTACGAGCAGTACTTC.

The rearrangement links TRBV5-6 to TRBJ1-1; no reliable D call. Germline V gene data show CDR1 as SGHDT and CDR2 as YYEEEE. The V end lost 1 base, the J end lost 13 bases, and 20 bases lay between the germline ends. The CDR3 sequence is 14 residues long. In nucleotides, the CDR3 is TGTGCCAGCAGCTTGCAGCCCTCAACCCGAGGCGTTTTCTTT. The encoded protein is CASSLQPSTRGVFF.

CDR3 nucleotide sequence: TGTGCCAGTAGTGTAATGGTAACGGCCACTGAAGCTTTCTTT. It specifies CASSVMVTATEAFF. This rearrangement joins TRBV19 to TRBJ1-1; D unresolved. Germline V CDR1 and CDR2: LNHDA, SQIVND (reference sequence). V was trimmed by 5 bases and J by 4 bases, leaving 14 bases between them. The CDR3 consists of 14 residues.

This clonotype has just one count. J is TRBJ2-7 and V is TRBV25-1; weak D call: TRBD1 (6 bases). The germline V and J ends were trimmed by 4 bases and 2 bases, with 12 bases remaining between them. CDR1 and CDR2 (germline): MGHDK, SYGVNS. The CDR3 consists of 14 residues. This chain's CDR3 is CASSVGTRPYEQYF. The CDR3 DNA follows: TGTGCCAGCAGTGTGGGGACACGTCCCTACGAGCAGTACTTC.

The V call is TRBV7-9, the J call TRBJ1-2, with 7 bases that match TRBD1. V lost 5 bases to trimming and J lost 3 bases; unmatched junction nucleotides: 6. The CDR3 extends over 14 amino acids. Germline V gives CDR1 SEHNR, CDR2 FQNEAQ (reference sequence). The DNA for the CDR3 is TGTGCCAGCAGCCACCGGGACAGACACTATGGCTACACCTTC. Its protein is CASSHRDRHYGYTF. The variable domain in full, with the rest retrieved from reference TRBV7-9 and TRBJ1-2, is DTGVSQNPRHKITKRGQNVTFRCDPISEHNRLYWYRQTLGQGPEFLTYFQNEAQLEKSRLLSDRFSAERPKGSFSTLEIQRTEQGDSAMYLCASSHRDRHYGYTFGSGTRLTVV.

This clonotype appeared a single time. The genes are TRBV5-1 and TRBJ2-1; TRBD2 matches 9 bases. The CDR3 runs to 16 residues. V lost 6 bases, J lost 1 base, and 8 bases stayed unmatched. CDR1 and CDR2 from the germline V gene are SGHRS and YFSETQ. The CDR3 sequence is CASIRDSGGSYNEQFF. CDR3 DNA sequence: TGCGCCAGCATTAGGGATAGCGGGGGATCCTACAATGAGCAGTTCTTC. Using reference TRBV5-1 and TRBJ2-1 for the parts outside the CDR3, the full variable domain is KAGVTQTPRYLIKTRGQQVTLSCSPISGHRSVSWYQQTPGQGLQFLFEYFSETQRNKGNFPGRFSGRQFSNSRSEMNVSTLELGDSALYLCASIRDSGGSYNEQFFGPGTRLTVL.

The rearrangement joins TRBV7-3 to TRBJ1-1; weak D call: TRBD1 (6 bases). The germline CDR1 and CDR2 sequences are SGHTA and FQGTGA. The CDR3 extends over 14 amino acids. V lost 2 bases to trimming and J lost 6 bases, with 13 bases between them. The CDR3 reads CASSLEQGSPEAFF. The DNA for the CDR3 is TGTGCCAGCAGCTTAGAGCAGGGGAGCCCTGAAGCTTTCTTT.

The genes are TRBV4-2 and TRBJ2-2; 12 positions agree with TRBD2. Trimming cost V 0 bases and J 7 bases; bases outside gene matches: 3. There are 16 residues in the CDR3. From germline, CDR1 is LGHNA and CDR2 YNFKEQ. The CDR3 loop is CASSQEASGGVGELFF. The CDR3 nucleotides read TGTGCCAGCAGCCAAGAGGCTAGCGGGGGGGTCGGGGAGCTGTTTTTT.

The sample holds one count of this clonotype. The chain links TRBV13 to TRBJ2-2; 9 bases fit TRBD1. This CDR3 is 16 amino acids long. V lost 4 bases and J lost 7; bases outside the gene matches: 10. Germline CDR1 PRHDT, CDR2 FYEKMQ (reference sequence). CDR3 in amino acids: CASSSPGQGVVGELFF. CDR3 coding DNA: TGTGCCAGCAGCTCCCCGGGACAGGGAGTAGTCGGGGAGCTGTTTTTT.

This clonotype appeared once. The conserved phenylalanine or tryptophan is not found at the CDR3 terminus, so this likely reflects a read error. J is TRBJ2-1 and V is TRBV15, with 11 bases fitting TRBD2. The CDR3 runs to 16 residues. CDR1 LNHNV and CDR2 YYDKDF come from the germline V gene (reference sequence). J was trimmed by 4 bases and V by 1 base; bases with no gene match: 3. The CDR3: CATSRVSGGAYNEQFL. As DNA, the CDR3 is TGTGCCACCAGCAGAGTTAGCGGGGGGGCATACAATGAGCAGTTCCTC.

The J gene is TRBJ2-1, the V gene TRBV4-1; weak D call: TRBD1 (6 bases). Per the germline V gene, CDR1 is MGHRA and CDR2 is YSYEKL. V was cut by 1 base and J by 3 bases, with 13 bases left in between. CDR3 length equals 16 residues. The CDR3 here is CASSQVDSGDYNEQFF. The CDR3, as DNA: TGCGCCAGCAGCCAAGTGGACAGCGGAGACTACAATGAGCAGTTCTTC.

This chain uses TRBV14 with TRBJ2-7; D gene uncertain. Trimming removed 0 bases from V and 5 bases from J, with 8 bases in between. CDR3 size: 13 residues. Per the germline V gene, CDR1 is SGHDN and CDR2 is FVKESK. The CDR3 region has the DNA TGTGCCAGCAGCCAAGATCCCCTCAACGAGCAGTACTTC. As protein: CASSQDPLNEQYF.

This chain connects TRBV10-3 to TRBJ1-5, with D unresolved. Per the germline V gene, CDR1 is ENHRY and CDR2 is SYGVKD. CDR3 length: 14 residues. The V and J ends lost 0 bases and 6 bases respectively, with 9 bases between them. CDR3 sequence (DNA): TGTGCCATCAGTGAGTCGATCGGGAGTCAGCCCCAGCATTTT. It specifies CAISESIGSQPQHF.

The J gene is TRBJ1-2, the V gene TRBV2; D is uncertain. This CDR3 spans 16 amino acids. Germline V gene data show CDR1 as SNHLY and CDR2 as FYNNEI. V lost 10 bases and J 4 bases, leaving 25 bases between the germline ends. CDR3 sequence: CATQGAPARPLYGYTF. CDR3 nucleotide sequence: TGTGCCACCCAAGGCGCACCAGCCCGACCTCTCTATGGCTACACCTTC.

This clonotype was recorded only once. V gene TRBV27 combines with J gene TRBJ2-1; the D gene is possibly TRBD2 (5 bases). Trimming removed 5 bases at V and 0 bases at J, with 17 bases between. This CDR3 contains 17 residues. CDR1 MNHEY and CDR2 SMNVEV come from the germline V gene (reference sequence). As DNA, the CDR3 is TGTGCCAGCAGTCCCGAGGCCCCAGCGGCCTCCTACAATGAGCAGTTCTTC. Translating gives CASSPEAPAASYNEQFF.